The entry below describes one TCR beta chain. Its cognate antigen is unknown. Germline values: CDR1 KGHSH, CDR2 LQKENI. The CDR3 runs to 14 residues. V was shortened by 4 bases and J by 6 bases, with 14 bases between the two germline ends. The data were taken from a study of shared clonotypes between healthy human individuals. The wider study: Plates per donor: three CD4 naive, three CD4 memory, two CD8 naive, one CD8 memory.

Study outcomes and limitations: Depth was large, yet rarefaction showed that sorted-subset sequencing was incomplete. Sharing across a few donors was seen in approximately 5.2% of naive CD4 clonotypes. It was only blood that was sampled, and tissue repertoires likely differ.

Produced via immunoSEQ multiplex PCR; TCRdb's table is partial and in-frame only. The repertoire holds roughly 200,000 clones, 66% seen once, with about 9.4% in the top ten. The chain couples TRBV18 to TRBJ2-3; tentatively, D is TRBD2 (6 bases). Sequenced: memory CD4+ T cells sorted from blood. The subset denotes: CD45RA-negative fraction. This clonotype was obtained from a young man in good health. The CDR3 here is CASSLSRGMDTQYF. DNA for the CDR3: TGTGCCAGCTCACTATCCCGGGGGATGGATACGCAGTATTTT.